The 3 T cell receptor beta chains reported below all come from one sample, sequenced in a study of blood T cell repertoires in COVID-19. This table comes from immunoSEQ multiplex PCR, and its TCRdb copy is limited to in-frame clones, with some not included. Of roughly 100,000 clones in the sample, 70% to 75% are singletons; the top ten hold roughly 0.86%. Sequenced material: peripheral blood. The receptors derive from a human donor with acute or convalescent COVID-19. The donor label of this sample is uncertain.

This clone was observed a single time. Written as DNA, the CDR3 is TGCGCCAGCAGCCCGGGACAGGGTTATTCACCCCTCCACTTT. Translated: CASSPGQGYSPLHF. The gene calls are TRBV5-1 and TRBJ1-6; 9 bases line up with TRBD1. V gave up 4 bases and J gave up 8 bases; unmatched junction bases: 4. Germline V CDR1 and CDR2: SGHRS, YFSETQ. The CDR3 is 14 amino acids.

The chain recombines TRBV6-5 with TRBJ1-2; 10 positions agree with TRBD1. J lost 6 bases, V lost 4 bases, and 5 bases had no gene match. In germline, CDR1 is MNHEY, CDR2 SVGAGI. This CDR3 has 14 amino acids. CDR3 region: CASSSPGQGHGYTF. In DNA form, the CDR3 reads TGTGCCAGCAGTTCCCCGGGACAGGGGCATGGCTACACCTTC.

The table lists this clone with a count of one. J is TRBJ1-3 and V is TRBV27, with D unclear. V gave up 5 bases and J gave up 4 bases, with 9 bases separating them. The V gene's germline CDR1 is MNHEY and CDR2 SMNVEV (reference sequence). There are 13 residues in the CDR3. The CDR3 loop reads CASSDTPGNTIYF. CDR3 coding DNA: TGTGCCAGCAGTGACACCCCGGGAAACACCATATATTTT.